A selection of T cell receptor beta chains follows, all from one sample in a study of shared clonotypes between healthy human individuals. Using immunoSEQ multiplex PCR, the repertoire was profiled, and TCRdb retains in-frame clones only, with some absent. The sample includes roughly 1,000,000 clones, approximately 80% seen only once; the top ten take 0.5% to 0.65%. Source material: memory CD4+ T cells from PBMCs. The receptors originated from a man younger than 35 in good health. Some clones in this sample may be carry-over from other donors' samples. Each CDR3 is given with its conserved first and last residue. Each record gives: D gene, J gene, V gene, clone size, CDR3 DNA, CDR3 protein. The D gene is left open where the match is weak. Clone size is not always given. Where it is, it says once, few, many or a class for expanded clones.

>-|TRBJ1-1|TRBV7-9|few
TGTGCCAGCAGGGCGGTTCAGGGGAGCTTTGCTGAAGCTTTCTTT
CASRAVQGSFAEAFF
>TRBD1|TRBJ1-1|TRBV19|-
TGTGCCAGTAGTTGGGGGACAGTTGCCTCCGTCCCGAGTGCCGAAGCTTTCTTT
CASSWGTVASVPSAEAFF
>TRBD1|TRBJ1-5|TRBV19|-
TGTGCCAGTAGCCTGGGGGCCACAGGGGATCGAAAGTTGAGCAATCAGCCCCAGCATTTT
CASSLGATGDRKLSNQPQHF
>-|TRBJ1-6|TRBV4-3|-
TGCGCCAGCGCCCGCGGGGACCCTTATAATTCACCCCTCCACTTT
CASARGDPYNSPLHF
>-|TRBJ2-6|TRBV18|-
TGTGCCAGCTCACCCCAACGGGGGGCCAACGTCCTGACTTTC
CASSPQRGANVLTF
>-|TRBJ1-1|TRBV7-2|-
TGTGCCAGCAGCTTAGATGGGGGAAGAAGTGAAGCTTTCTTT
CASSLDGGRSEAFF
>TRBD2|TRBJ2-1|TRBV5-1|-
TGCGCCAGCAGCGGGATAGCGGGAGCCATTTACAATGAGCAGTTCTTC
CASSGIAGAIYNEQFF
>-|TRBJ2-3|TRBV28|-
TGTGCCAGCAGAGCATTAGATACGCAGTATTTT
CASRALDTQYF
>TRBD2|TRBJ2-1|TRBV19|many
TGTGCCAGCCAGGGACTAGCGGGAGGGATCGGGTTCTATGAGCAGTTCTTC
CASQGLAGGIGFYEQFF
>-|TRBJ2-6|TRBV28|-
TGTGCCAGCAGTTCAAGAGCTGGGGCCAACGTCCTGACTTTC
CASSSRAGANVLTF
>-|TRBJ2-7|TRBV20-1|-
TGCAGTGCTAGAGACCGGGGAGAGCAGTACTTC
CSARDRGEQYF
>-|TRBJ2-4|TRBV12-2|-
TGTGCAAGTCGCTTAGAAGGTATCGACAGGGTAGGAATTCAGTACTTC
CASRLEGIDRVGIQYF
>-|TRBJ2-3|TRBV5-5|-
TGTGCCAGCAGCGGTGGGGGCACAGATACGCAGTATTTT
CASSGGGTDTQYF
>TRBD2|TRBJ2-3|TRBV5-1|-
TGCGCCAGCAGCTTGAAAGGGACTAGCGGGAGTATTGGAGATACGCAGTATTTT
CASSLKGTSGSIGDTQYF
>-|TRBJ1-1|TRBV9|-
TGTGCCAGCAGCGGCTGGGTGAACACTGAAGCTTTCTTT
CASSGWVNTEAFF
>-|TRBJ1-2|TRBV7-3|few
TGTGCCAGCAGCCCGGGAGGGTACGCTGGCTACACCTTC
CASSPGGYAGYTF
>-|TRBJ2-7|TRBV29-1|-
TGCAGCGTTAAGTCCCTGGACACTCTACACGAGCAGTACTTC
CSVKSLDTLHEQYF
>-|TRBJ1-2|TRBV7-2|-
TGTGCCAGCAGCTTTGCGATCGATGGCTACACCTTC
CASSFAIDGYTF
>-|TRBJ1-2|TRBV7-2|-
TGTGCCAGCAGCTTAGTACGGGGGAGAGGGTATGGCTACACCTTC
CASSLVRGRGYGYTF
>-|TRBJ1-2|TRBV5-6|-
TGTGCCAGCAGCTTGGTTTCGGGGGCCTTTGGCTACACCTTC
CASSLVSGAFGYTF
>TRBD2|TRBJ2-7|TRBV29-1|-
TGCAGCGTGGCTAGCGGGAGCTACGAGCAGTACTTC
CSVASGSYEQYF
>-|TRBJ2-5|TRBV19|-
TGTGCCAGTAGTCCACGGACAGAACAAGAGACCCAGTACTTC
CASSPRTEQETQYF
>-|TRBJ2-2|TRBV30|-
TGTGCCTGGAGTGGAAACAGGGTTGGCGGGGAGCTGTTTTTT
CAWSGNRVGGELFF
>-|TRBJ1-2|TRBV7-3|-
TGTGCCAGCAGCTTAACGGCAGGCACAGGATCCTACACCTTC
CASSLTAGTGSYTF
>-|TRBJ1-4|TRBV10-3|-
TGTGCCATCACCAGGGACTTGACTGAAAAACTGTTTTTT
CAITRDLTEKLFF
>TRBD2|TRBJ2-3|TRBV7-9|-
TGTGCCAGCAGCCCGGGACTAGCGGGAGGGACGACAGATACGCAGTATTTT
CASSPGLAGGTTDTQYF
>TRBD1|TRBJ1-2|TRBV5-4|-
TGTGCCAGCAGCTTCGGGACAGGAACGATTAACTATGGCTACACCTTC
CASSFGTGTINYGYTF
>-|TRBJ1-2|TRBV7-9|-
TGTGCCAGCAGCTTCGCCTTAGGGCCTAACTATGGCTACACCTTC
CASSFALGPNYGYTF